This T cell receptor (beta chain) was sequenced during a study of blood T cells in healthy people across ages. A sample-barcoded 5' primer and a J-beta primer mix were used in a second PCR of roughly 6 to 11 cycles. TCRdb itself ran the 5' RACE reads through MiXCR, one entry per CDR3 protein. The sample gives some 710,000 distinct CDR3 sequences, 20% to 25% of which show up once; roughly 22% is in the top ten. Germline V lookup: CDR1 DFQATT, CDR2 SNEGSKA (reference sequence). Trimming left V 3 bases short and J 4 bases short, with 13 bases between. This CDR3 comprises 14 residues. The chain recombines TRBV20-1 with TRBJ1-5; tentatively, D is TRBD1 (5 bases). The sample comprised blood. The receptor was derived from a man between 65 and 79 years old in good health. CDR3 loop: CSARGTGDNQPQHF. CDR3 nucleotide sequence: TGCAGTGCTAGGGGAACAGGTGATAATCAGCCCCAGCATTTT.